Below are 32 T cell receptor beta chains sequenced from a single sample in a study of T cell repertoires in cytomegalovirus infection. TCRdb analysed the reads with MiXCR anew, one entry per CDR3 protein. The data contain tens of thousands of distinct CDR3 sequences, 20% of them singletons. Antigens for these TCRs are unknown. The source material was CD8+ T cells from cultured PBMCs, sampled from culture after CMV antigen stimulation. Receptor source: a human donor in good health (CMV status not recorded). Some clones in this sample may be carry-over from other donors' samples.

CDR3 coding DNA: TGTGCCAGCAGCTCCGGGACATATGGCTACACCTTC. Amino acid sequence: CASSSGTYGYTF. The chain is built from TRBV7-9 and TRBJ1-2; D might be TRBD1 (6 bases). The germline V gene has CDR1 SEHNR and CDR2 FQNEAQ (reference sequence). The CDR3 runs 12 residues. Trimming removed 4 bases from V and 5 bases from J, with 8 bases in between. The entire variable domain, with the rest obtained from reference TRBV7-9 and TRBJ1-2, is as follows: DTGVSQNPRHKITKRGQNVTFRCDPISEHNRLYWYRQTLGQGPEFLTYFQNEAQLEKSRLLSDRFSAERPKGSFSTLEIQRTEQGDSAMYLCASSSGTYGYTFGSGTRLTVV.

This clonotype appeared a single time. A much larger clone sits a single nucleotide away, making a read error possible. The rearrangement uses TRBV7-9 and TRBJ2-7; possibly TRBD1 or TRBD2 for D (7 bases each). Germline V lookup: CDR1 SEHNR, CDR2 FQNEAQ (reference sequence). Trimming removed 4 bases at V and 7 bases at J, with 26 bases between. The CDR3 contains 17 residues. This chain's CDR3 is CASSSRDRQLGEGEQYF. The CDR3 DNA reads as TGTGCCAGCAGCTCCCGGGACAGACAACTGGGGGAGGGGGAGCAGTACTTC.

The chain links TRBV7-9 to TRBJ2-3; the D is unclear. The V gene's germline CDR1 is SEHNR and CDR2 FQNEAQ (reference sequence). V lost 5 bases and J 2 bases, leaving 11 bases between the germline ends. The CDR3 length is 14 residues. The CDR3: CASSHPFFTDTQYF. The DNA for the CDR3 is TGTGCCAGCAGCCACCCATTTTTCACAGATACGCAGTATTTT.

This clonotype has only one observation. V usage is TRBV20-1 and J usage is TRBJ1-1; 11 nucleotides line up with TRBD1. V shed 3 bases and J 3 bases; nucleotides not matched to a gene: 3. The CDR3 runs 14 residues. Germline CDR1 reads DFQATT; CDR2 reads SNEGSKA (reference sequence). The DNA of the CDR3 is TGCAGTGCTAGGGGGGACAGGGGGGACACTGAAGCTTTCTTT. Amino acid sequence: CSARGDRGDTEAFF.

For this clonotype: This may arise from a read error, as a much more abundant clone is one base away. The CDR3 DNA reads TGTGCCCGCAGTTACTCGGGGGCCATTATCGTCGGCGGCTATGGCTACACCTTC. It translates to CARSYSGAIIVGGYGYTF. The chain combines TRBV6-5 with TRBJ1-2; TRBD1 is a possible D gene (6 bases). The CDR3 is 18 amino acids. Germline-derived CDR1 and CDR2 are MNHEY and SVGAGI.

The chain has TRBV7-2 and TRBJ2-7, with 9 bases identical to TRBD1. Germline V CDR1 and CDR2: SGHTA, FQGNSA. Germline trimming cut 10 bases from V and 7 bases from J; bases unmatched to any gene: 5. The CDR3 contains 11 residues. CDR3: CATRTGAEQYF. CDR3 sequence (DNA): TGTGCCACCAGGACAGGGGCAGAGCAGTACTTC.

This clonotype was detected many times. The genes are TRBV4-1 and TRBJ1-6; D not resolved. The V end was cut by 0 bases, the J end by 0 bases, with 12 bases between. Germline-derived CDR1 and CDR2 are MGHRA and YSYEKL. The CDR3 spans 18 residues. DNA for the CDR3: TGCGCCAGCAGCCAAGATACGCAGTCCAGCTCCTATAATTCACCCCTCCACTTT. It specifies CASSQDTQSSSYNSPLHF.

This clonotype has a handful of counts. The V call is TRBV29-1, the J call TRBJ2-7; the match to TRBD2 covers 9 bases. V gave up 2 bases and J gave up 2 bases; unmatched junction bases: 7. The CDR3 loop spans 15 amino acids. CDR1 and CDR2 from the germline V gene are SQVTM and ANQGSEA. CDR3 bases: TGCAGCGTTGAAAGCTCTAGCGGGATTGCCTACGAGCAGTACTTC. Protein sequence: CSVESSSGIAYEQYF.

This clonotype occurred a few times. The chain joins TRBV10-3 to TRBJ2-1; D call uncertain. The CDR3 extends over 15 amino acids. V gave up 2 bases and J gave up 10 bases, with 18 bases separating them. Per germline, CDR1 ENHRY and CDR2 SYGVKD. CDR3 nucleotide sequence: TGTGCCATCAGTGAGGGAATAGGGAACCCCACCGAGCAGTTCTTC. Translated, it gives CAISEGIGNPTEQFF.

This clonotype was seen a handful of times. It may be a read error: a sequence one base away is much more abundant. V gene TRBV7-2 combines with J gene TRBJ1-5, with TRBD1 as a possible D gene (5 bases). This CDR3 has 15 residues. CDR1 is SGHTA and CDR2 is FQGNSA in the germline V gene. Trimming took off 7 bases at V and 5 bases at J, with 18 bases between the two ends. The CDR3 DNA reads TGTGCCAGCAACCCCTCCGGGGCACACGATCAGCCCCAGCATTTT. It codes for CASNPSGAHDQPQHF.

This chain connects TRBV7-2 to TRBJ2-1, with 12 bases identical to TRBD2. Germline CDR1 and CDR2: SGHTA and FQGNSA. The junction had 6 bases not matched to a gene; V was cut back by 5 bases and J by 7 bases. The CDR3 length is 15 residues. DNA for the CDR3: TGTGCCAGCAGCGAGACTAGCGGGAGAGGAAATGAGCAGTTCTTC. This translates into CASSETSGRGNEQFF.

A few counts support this clonotype. CDR3 amino acids: CASSKRDRVTEAFF. The CDR3 DNA reads as TGTGCCAGCAGCAAGAGGGACAGGGTTACTGAAGCTTTCTTT. The chain uses TRBV7-3 and TRBJ1-1; 9 bases are shared with TRBD1. The CDR3 spans 14 residues. The germline V gene encodes CDR1 SGHTA and CDR2 FQGTGA. J was trimmed by 5 bases and V by 5 bases; bases with no gene match: 6.

This clonotype has more than one count but fewer than ten. The V gene is TRBV12-3 or TRBV12-4, the J gene TRBJ2-7, with 9 bases fitting TRBD1. With 5 bases clipped from V and 1 base from J, the junction kept 9 bases outside the gene matches. The CDR3 is 16 residues long. The CDR3 bases are TGTGCCAGCAGTACCTCCGGGACAGGGAAATCCTACGAGCAGTACTTC. Amino acids: CASSTSGTGKSYEQYF.

This chain links TRBV2 with TRBJ1-2; TRBD1 aligns across 10 bases. Germline values: CDR1 SNHLY, CDR2 FYNNEI. Unmatched junction bases numbered 7, after V lost 8 bases and J lost 4 bases. The length of the CDR3 is 14 residues. The CDR3 nucleotides read TGTGCCAGCCCTTCCCGGACAGGGGGCTATGGCTACACCTTC. Translated, it gives CASPSRTGGYGYTF.

This clonotype was recorded a few times. This chain uses TRBV2 with TRBJ2-1; 12 positions match TRBD2. Germline V gene sequence: CDR1 SNHLY, CDR2 FYNNEI. Unmatched junction bases numbered 9, after V lost 6 bases and J lost 9 bases. The length of the CDR3 is 15 residues. CDR3 sequence reads: CASRLLAGGSSEQFF. The CDR3 DNA sequence: TGTGCCAGCAGGCTACTAGCGGGAGGAAGTAGTGAGCAGTTCTTC.

In its sample, this clonotype was seen a few times. CDR3 nucleotide sequence: TGTGCCAGCAGTGAAATCCGACCCTCCTACAATGAGCAGTTCTTC. This encodes CASSEIRPSYNEQFF. The chain is built from TRBV6-1 and TRBJ2-1; D not certain. The germline V gene encodes CDR1 MNHNS and CDR2 SASEGT. This CDR3 is built from 15 residues. Trimming removed 2 bases from V and 0 bases from J, with 8 bases in between.

A single count supports this clonotype. The genes are TRBV2 and TRBJ2-5; D perhaps matches TRBD2 (6 bases). Germline CDR1 SNHLY, CDR2 FYNNEI. V lost 3 bases to trimming and J lost 3 bases, with 14 bases between them. This CDR3 is built from 15 residues. This chain's CDR3 is CASSDNSGGEETQYF. CDR3 DNA sequence: TGTGCCAGCAGTGACAATAGCGGAGGAGAAGAGACCCAGTACTTC. The whole variable domain, remainder taken from reference TRBV2 and TRBJ2-5, is EPEVTQTPSHQVTQMGQEVILRCVPISNHLYFYWYRQILGQKVEFLVSFYNNEISEKSEIFDDQFSVERPDGSNFTLKIRSTKLEDSAMYFCASSDNSGGEETQYFGPGTRLLVL.

The chain recombines TRBV6-2 or TRBV6-3 with TRBJ2-3, with TRBD1 matching 10 bases. Trimming at V came to 5 bases and at J to 6 bases, leaving 8 bases not matched to a gene. The CDR3 spans 15 residues. Per the germline V gene, CDR1 is MNHEY and CDR2 is SVGEGT. The DNA for the CDR3 is TGTGCCAGCAGTGGGGACAGGGGCGAGTTCGATACGCAGTATTTT. Protein: CASSGDRGEFDTQYF.

This clonotype has more than one count but fewer than ten. The J gene is TRBJ2-7, the V gene TRBV7-2; D ambiguous. CDR1 is SGHTA and CDR2 is FQGNSA in the germline V gene. V was cut by 3 bases and J by 7 bases, with 13 bases left in between. CDR3 length: 13 residues. CDR3 nucleotide sequence: TGTGCCAGCAGCTTGACTTGGGTAGAGGAGCAGTACTTC. It codes for CASSLTWVEEQYF.

The table lists this clonotype with a few counts. The rearrangement uses TRBV4-1 and TRBJ1-2; TRBD1 is a possible D gene (5 bases). Germline V gene sequence: CDR1 MGHRA, CDR2 YSYEKL. Trimming pared 0 bases from V and 6 bases from J, leaving 14 bases between. The CDR3 runs to 15 residues. CDR3 coding DNA: TGCGCCAGCAGCCAAGATTCGGGGGGTGACGATGGCTACACCTTC. Residues: CASSQDSGGDDGYTF.

At least ten counts were recorded for this clonotype. This sequence joins TRBV27 and TRBJ1-5, with D maybe TRBD1 (6 bases). The CDR3 runs 12 residues. V was clipped by 6 bases and J by 5 bases, with 8 bases between them. CDR1 is MNHEY and CDR2 is SMNVEV in the germline V gene (reference sequence). CDR3 loop: CASRRGDQPQHF. In nucleotides, the CDR3 is TGTGCCAGCAGGAGGGGGGATCAGCCCCAGCATTTT.

The V and J genes are TRBV7-9 and TRBJ1-2; D unresolved. This CDR3 spans 12 amino acids. V was shortened by 4 bases and J by 2 bases, with 5 bases between the two germline ends. CDR1 is SEHNR, CDR2 FQNEAQ, per germline (reference sequence). The CDR3 coding sequence is TGTGCCAGCAGCTCCTCCAACTATGGCTACACCTTC. This encodes CASSSSNYGYTF.

The rearrangement uses TRBV12-3 or TRBV12-4 and TRBJ2-1; 8 nucleotides agree with TRBD1. The CDR3 has 12 residues. With V trimmed by 8 bases and J by 6 bases, 3 bases remained unmatched. The chain's CDR3 is CASLTGANEQFF. CDR3 coding DNA: TGTGCCAGCTTGACAGGGGCCAATGAGCAGTTCTTC.

A few counts support this clonotype. The gene calls are TRBV27 and TRBJ1-1, with D uncertain. Deletions cut 7 bases from V and 1 base from J, with 10 bases between. The germline V gene has CDR1 MNHEY and CDR2 SMNVEV (reference sequence). CDR3 size: 13 residues. The CDR3 DNA sequence: TGTGCCAGCATTCTGGCGGGGAACACTGAAGCTTTCTTT. Residues: CASILAGNTEAFF.

This clonotype was found a few times. This chain links TRBV7-8 with TRBJ1-1, with D uncertain. V lost 3 bases, J lost 11 bases, and 19 bases lay in between. CDR1 SGHVS and CDR2 FQNEAQ come from the germline V gene. This CDR3 contains 14 residues. CDR3 sequence (DNA): TGTGCCAGCAGCTTCATCCTAAGGTCGGATGGGGCTTTCTTT. This codes for CASSFILRSDGAFF.

This clonotype was recorded many times. The CDR3 region has the DNA TGTGCCAGCAGCTTAGATCGGGGACAGGGGCTTAATTCACCCCTCCACTTT. Translation: CASSLDRGQGLNSPLHF. The rearrangement links TRBV7-2 to TRBJ1-6, with 10 bases lining up with TRBD1. V lost 1 base, J lost 6 bases, and 6 bases stayed unmatched. The V gene's germline CDR1 is SGHTA and CDR2 FQGNSA. This CDR3 is 17 amino acids long.

The chain has TRBV6-5 and TRBJ2-5; no reliable D call. The CDR3 covers 11 residues. Per germline, CDR1 MNHEY and CDR2 SVGAGI. The V end lost 6 bases, the J end lost 5 bases, and 7 bases lay between the germline ends. The chain's CDR3 is CASRVGETQYF. As DNA, the CDR3 is TGTGCCAGCAGAGTTGGGGAGACCCAGTACTTC.

The gene calls are TRBV28 and TRBJ2-2, with 7 bases lining up with TRBD2. CDR3 length: 12 amino acids. The V and J ends lost 10 bases and 5 bases, in that order; junction bases with no gene match: 4. Germline CDR1 and CDR2: MDHEN and SYDVKM. CDR3 amino acids: CATGEGTGELFF. The CDR3 nucleotides read TGTGCCACCGGGGAGGGGACCGGGGAGCTGTTTTTT. The full variable domain, rest sourced from reference TRBV28 and TRBJ2-2, is DVKVTQSSRYLVKRTGEKVFLECVQDMDHENMFWYRQDPGLGLRLIYFSYDVKMKEKGDIPEGYSVSREKKERFSLILESASTNQTSMYLCATGEGTGELFFGEGSRLTVL.

This clonotype was recorded once. V gene TRBV4-3 combines with J gene TRBJ1-1; D not certain. The length of the CDR3 is 13 residues. CDR1 LGHNA and CDR2 YSLEER come from the germline V gene. Trimming removed 1 base from V and 4 bases from J, with 7 bases in between. As DNA, the CDR3 is TGCGCCAGCAGCCAAGTTCGATCCACTGAAGCTTTCTTT. It yields the protein CASSQVRSTEAFF.

This clonotype turned up a few times. The chain is built from TRBV15 and TRBJ2-7, with D possibly matching TRBD1 (6 bases). V was cut by 10 bases and J by 3 bases, with 16 bases left in between. Germline V lookup: CDR1 LNHNV, CDR2 YYDKDF (reference sequence). The CDR3 covers 13 residues. Here the CDR3 DNA reads TGTGCCATCGGGACATCTACTTTCTACGAGCAGTACTTC. This translates into CAIGTSTFYEQYF. Filled out from reference TRBV15 and TRBJ2-7, the complete variable domain reads DAMVIQNPRYQVTQFGKPVTLSCSQTLNHNVMYWYQQKSSQAPKLLFHYYDKDFNNEADTPDNFQSRRPNTSFCFLDIRSPGLGDTAMYLCAIGTSTFYEQYFGPGTRLTVT.

This clonotype was found a few times. This sequence joins TRBV7-6 and TRBJ2-5, with no clear D. Germline V gene data show CDR1 as SGHVS and CDR2 as FNYEAQ. This CDR3 spans 14 amino acids. The V end was cut by 2 bases, the J end by 0 bases, with 7 bases between. The CDR3 reads CASSLWADQETQYF. CDR3 nucleotide sequence: TGTGCCAGCAGCTTATGGGCAGACCAAGAGACCCAGTACTTC.

This sequence joins TRBV7-6 and TRBJ2-1; 7 bases are shared with TRBD2. V dropped 6 bases and J dropped 4; count of bases not matched to a gene: 12. The CDR3 contains 16 residues. The germline V gene encodes CDR1 SGHVS and CDR2 FNYEAQ. CDR3 residues: CASSARAGPKYNEQFF. CDR3 DNA: TGTGCCAGCAGTGCTCGAGCGGGACCCAAATACAATGAGCAGTTCTTC.